This T cell receptor beta chain was identified in a study of beta chain features in type 1 diabetes. The CDR3 is 14 residues long. From germline, CDR1 is GTSNPN and CDR2 SVGIG (reference sequence). Trimming cost V 8 bases and J 7 bases; bases outside gene matches: 16. This clone was recorded a few times. TCRB transcripts that were expressed got sequenced, as all of the isolated RNA had been reverse transcribed. Libraries were prepared by immunoSEQ multiplex PCR; TCRdb keeps only in-frame clonotypes and omits some of them. The sample includes around 400,000 clones, roughly 12% of them seen just once. The V and J genes are TRBV30 and TRBJ1-1; 7 bases line up with TRBD1. The sequence was obtained from a young man in good health. The sequencing input was naive CD4+ T cells from blood. For the CDR3, the DNA is TGTGCCGCATATATGGCCCCAGGGGGAGGTGAAGCTTTCTTT. This sequence encodes CAAYMAPGGGEAFF.